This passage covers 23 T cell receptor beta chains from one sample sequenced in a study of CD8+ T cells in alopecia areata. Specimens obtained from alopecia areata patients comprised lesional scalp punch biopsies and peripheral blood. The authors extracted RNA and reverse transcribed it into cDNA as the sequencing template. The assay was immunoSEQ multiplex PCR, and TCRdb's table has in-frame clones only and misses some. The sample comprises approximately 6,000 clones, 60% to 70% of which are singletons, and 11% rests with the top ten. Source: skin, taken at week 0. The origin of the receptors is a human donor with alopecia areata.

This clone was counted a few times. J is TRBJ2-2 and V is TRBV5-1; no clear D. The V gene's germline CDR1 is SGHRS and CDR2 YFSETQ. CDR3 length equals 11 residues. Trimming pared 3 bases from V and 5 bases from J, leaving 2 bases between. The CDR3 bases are TGCGCCAGCAGCTCGACCGGGGAGCTGTTTTTT. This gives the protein CASSSTGELFF.

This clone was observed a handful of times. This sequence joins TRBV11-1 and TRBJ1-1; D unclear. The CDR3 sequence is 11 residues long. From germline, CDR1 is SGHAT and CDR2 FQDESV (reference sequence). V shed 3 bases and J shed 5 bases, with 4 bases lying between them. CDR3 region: CASSFRTEAFF. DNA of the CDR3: TGTGCCAGCAGCTTTAGGACTGAAGCTTTCTTT.

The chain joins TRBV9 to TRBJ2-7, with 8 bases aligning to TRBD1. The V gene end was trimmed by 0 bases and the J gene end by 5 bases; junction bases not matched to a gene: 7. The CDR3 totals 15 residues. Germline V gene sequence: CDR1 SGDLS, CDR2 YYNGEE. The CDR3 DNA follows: TGTGCCAGCAGCGTAGGGGAGCAGGGGGCCCACGAGCAGTACTTC. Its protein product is CASSVGEQGAHEQYF.

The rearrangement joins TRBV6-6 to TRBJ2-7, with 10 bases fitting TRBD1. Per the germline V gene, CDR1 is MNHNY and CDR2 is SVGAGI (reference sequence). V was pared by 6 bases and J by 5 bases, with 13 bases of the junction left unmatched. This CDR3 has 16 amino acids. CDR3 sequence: CASSRQGASSLDEQYF. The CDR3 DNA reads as TGTGCCAGCAGCCGACAGGGGGCTTCTTCCCTTGACGAGCAGTACTTC.

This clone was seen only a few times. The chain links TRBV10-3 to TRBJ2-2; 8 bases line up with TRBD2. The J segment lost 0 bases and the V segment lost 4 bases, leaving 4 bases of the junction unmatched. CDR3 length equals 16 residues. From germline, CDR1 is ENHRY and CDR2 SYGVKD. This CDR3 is CAISAQRGPNTGELFF. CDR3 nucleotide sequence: TGTGCCATCAGTGCGCAGCGGGGGCCGAACACCGGGGAGCTGTTTTTT.

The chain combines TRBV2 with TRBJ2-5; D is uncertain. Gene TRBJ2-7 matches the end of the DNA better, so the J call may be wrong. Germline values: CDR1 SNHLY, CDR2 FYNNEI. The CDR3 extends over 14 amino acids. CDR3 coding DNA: TGTGCCAGCAGTGGGGATGTTGGTCTCTACGAGCAGTACTTC. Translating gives CASSGDVGLYEQYF.

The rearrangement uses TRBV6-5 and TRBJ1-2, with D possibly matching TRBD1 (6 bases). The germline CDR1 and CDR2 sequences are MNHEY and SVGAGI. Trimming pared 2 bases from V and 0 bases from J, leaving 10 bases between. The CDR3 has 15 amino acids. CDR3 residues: CASSYRDIANYGYTF. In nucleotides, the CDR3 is TGTGCCAGCAGTTACCGGGACATCGCTAACTATGGCTACACCTTC.

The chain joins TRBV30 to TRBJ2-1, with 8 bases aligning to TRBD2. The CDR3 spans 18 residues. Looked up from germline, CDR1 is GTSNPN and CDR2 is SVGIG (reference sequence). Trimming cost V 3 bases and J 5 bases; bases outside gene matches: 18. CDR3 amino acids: CAWSPGLGRAGTHNEQFF. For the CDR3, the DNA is TGTGCCTGGAGCCCGGGACTAGGCAGGGCGGGGACGCACAATGAGCAGTTCTTC.

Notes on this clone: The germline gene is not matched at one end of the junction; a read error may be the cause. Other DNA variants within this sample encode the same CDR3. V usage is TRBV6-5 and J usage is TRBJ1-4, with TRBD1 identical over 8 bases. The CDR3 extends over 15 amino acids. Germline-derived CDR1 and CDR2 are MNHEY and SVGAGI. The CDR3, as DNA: TGTGCCAGCAGTTACTCGGGACAGGAGTCCGAAAAATTGTTTTTT. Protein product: CASSYSGQESEKLFF.

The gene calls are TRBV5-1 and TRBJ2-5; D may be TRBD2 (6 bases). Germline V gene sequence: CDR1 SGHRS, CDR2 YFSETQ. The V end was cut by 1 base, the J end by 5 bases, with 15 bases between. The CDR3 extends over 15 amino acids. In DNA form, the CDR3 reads TGCGCCAGCAGCTTGACGGTGCGGGGTAAGGAGACCCAGTACTTC. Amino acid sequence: CASSLTVRGKETQYF.

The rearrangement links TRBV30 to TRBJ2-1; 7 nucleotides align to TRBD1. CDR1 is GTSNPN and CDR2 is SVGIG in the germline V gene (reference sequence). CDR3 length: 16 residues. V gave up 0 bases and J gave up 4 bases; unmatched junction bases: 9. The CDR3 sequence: CAWSVPAGTVYNEQFF. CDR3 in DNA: TGTGCCTGGAGTGTACCCGCCGGGACAGTTTACAATGAGCAGTTCTTC.

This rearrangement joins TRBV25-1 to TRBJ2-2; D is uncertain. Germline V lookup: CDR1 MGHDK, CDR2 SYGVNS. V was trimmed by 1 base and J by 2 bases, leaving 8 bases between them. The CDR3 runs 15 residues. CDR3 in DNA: TGTGCCAGCAGTGAATTGTACACCAACACCGGGGAGCTGTTTTTT. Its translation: CASSELYTNTGELFF.

CDR3 DNA sequence: TGTGCCAGCAGCGTGGAGGCGGCGTCGGTGCAGTTCTTC. Amino acid sequence: CASSVEAASVQFF. This chain links TRBV9 with TRBJ2-1, with D possibly being TRBD2 (5 bases). Trimming left V 2 bases short and J 12 bases short, with 15 bases between. The V gene's germline CDR1 is SGDLS and CDR2 YYNGEE. This CDR3 is 13 amino acids long. Drawing the rest from reference TRBV9 and TRBJ2-1, the complete variable domain is DSGVTQTPKHLITATGQRVTLRCSPRSGDLSVYWYQQSLDQGLQFLIQYYNGEERAKGNILERFSAQQFPDLHSELNLSSLELGDSALYFCASSVEAASVQFFGPGTRLTVL.

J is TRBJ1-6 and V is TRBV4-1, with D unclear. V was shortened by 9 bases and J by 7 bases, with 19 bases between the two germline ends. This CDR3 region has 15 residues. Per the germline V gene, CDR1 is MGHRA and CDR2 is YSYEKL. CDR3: CASSVRGGRNSPLHF. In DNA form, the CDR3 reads TGCGCCAGTAGCGTCCGGGGAGGGCGAAATTCACCCCTCCACTTT.

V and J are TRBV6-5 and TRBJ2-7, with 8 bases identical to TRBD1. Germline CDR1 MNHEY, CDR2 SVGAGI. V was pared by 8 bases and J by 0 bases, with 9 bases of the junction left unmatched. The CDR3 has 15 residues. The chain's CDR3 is CASQPPDRVSYEQYF. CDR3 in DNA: TGTGCCAGCCAGCCTCCGGACAGGGTCTCCTACGAGCAGTACTTC.

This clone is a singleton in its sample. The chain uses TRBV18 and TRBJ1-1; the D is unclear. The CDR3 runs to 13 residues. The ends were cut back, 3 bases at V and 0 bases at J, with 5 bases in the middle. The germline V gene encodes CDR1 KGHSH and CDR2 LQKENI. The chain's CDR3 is CASSPDLNTEAFF. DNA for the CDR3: TGTGCCAGCTCACCCGACTTGAACACTGAAGCTTTCTTT.

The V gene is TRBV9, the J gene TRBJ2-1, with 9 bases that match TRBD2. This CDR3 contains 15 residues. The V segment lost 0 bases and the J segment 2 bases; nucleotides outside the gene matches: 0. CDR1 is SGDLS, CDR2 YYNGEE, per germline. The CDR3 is CASSVGGGAYNEQFF. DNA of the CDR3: TGTGCCAGCAGCGTAGGCGGGGGGGCCTACAATGAGCAGTTCTTC.

CDR3 amino acids: CASSLGQGADTQYF. The DNA of the CDR3 is TGTGCCAGCAGCTTGGGACAGGGAGCGGATACGCAGTATTTT. The chain links TRBV5-8 to TRBJ2-3; the match to TRBD1 covers 7 bases. CDR1 and CDR2 from the germline V gene are SGHTS and YDEGEE. The trim removed 0 bases at V and 6 bases at J, leaving 4 bases unmatched. The CDR3 has 14 amino acids.

CDR3 sequence: CASSPDITTLFF. In nucleotides, the CDR3 is TGTGCCAGCAGCCCGGACATAACAACTTTGTTTTTT. The rearrangement uses TRBV27 and TRBJ1-4; D is possibly TRBD1 (5 bases). From germline, CDR1 is MNHEY and CDR2 SMNVEV (reference sequence). CDR3 length: 12 amino acids. Deletions cut 6 bases from V and 15 bases from J, with 17 bases between.

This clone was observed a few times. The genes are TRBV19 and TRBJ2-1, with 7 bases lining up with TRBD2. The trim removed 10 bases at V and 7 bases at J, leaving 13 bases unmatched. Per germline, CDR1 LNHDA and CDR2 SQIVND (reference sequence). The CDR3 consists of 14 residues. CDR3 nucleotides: TGTGCCACCCGGAGAGGAGGCGGGGGAAATGAGCAGTTCTTC. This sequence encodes CATRRGGGGNEQFF.

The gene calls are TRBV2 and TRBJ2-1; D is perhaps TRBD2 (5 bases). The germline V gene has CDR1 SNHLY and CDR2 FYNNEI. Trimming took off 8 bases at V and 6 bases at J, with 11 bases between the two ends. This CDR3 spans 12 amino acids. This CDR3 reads CASFVRGNEQFF. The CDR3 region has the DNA TGTGCCAGCTTCGTCCGGGGCAATGAGCAGTTCTTC.

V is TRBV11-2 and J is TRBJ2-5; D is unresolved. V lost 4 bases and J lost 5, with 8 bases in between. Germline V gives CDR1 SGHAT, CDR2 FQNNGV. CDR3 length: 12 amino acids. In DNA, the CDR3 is TGTGCCAGCAGCTCCTTTAGGGAGACCCAGTACTTC. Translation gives CASSSFRETQYF.

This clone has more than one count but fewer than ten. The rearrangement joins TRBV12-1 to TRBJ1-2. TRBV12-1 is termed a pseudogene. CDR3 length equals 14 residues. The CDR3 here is CASSFPDGGNGYTF. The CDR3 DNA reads TGTGCCAGCAGCTTCCCTGATGGAGGGAATGGCTACACCTTC.